These 3 T cell receptor beta chains were sequenced from one sample in a study of T cell responses to AZD1222 COVID-19 vaccine. Sequencing was performed with immunoSEQ multiplex PCR; in TCRdb, only in-frame clones are kept and a portion is missing. The table has over 130,000 clones, around nine tenths seen once; the top ten hold approximately 3.4%. The sequences come from peripheral blood, collected on day 0 of AZD1222 vaccination. Receptors originate from an adult in good health.

V gene TRBV19 combines with J gene TRBJ2-7; TRBD1 is a possible D gene (5 bases). Trimming took 5 bases from V and 3 from J, leaving 14 bases between them. The CDR3 sequence is 14 residues long. Per the germline V gene, CDR1 is LNHDA and CDR2 is SQIVND (reference sequence). Written as DNA, the CDR3 is TGTGCCAGTAGTTATCGGGCCAGGGACTACGAGCAGTACTTC. Protein sequence: CASSYRARDYEQYF.

The chain combines TRBV29-1 with TRBJ2-2, with D unclear. Germline V gives CDR1 SQVTM, CDR2 ANQGSEA. The V gene lost 4 bases and the J gene lost 0 bases, with 9 bases spanning the gap. CDR3 length: 14 amino acids. CDR3 sequence: CSVAVSANTGELFF. For the CDR3, the DNA is TGCAGCGTTGCAGTCAGCGCGAACACCGGGGAGCTGTTTTTT.

The J gene is TRBJ1-3, the V gene TRBV13; D remains unclear. V shed 2 bases and J shed 0 bases, with 8 bases lying between them. The CDR3 has 15 amino acids. The germline V gene encodes CDR1 PRHDT and CDR2 FYEKMQ (reference sequence). DNA for the CDR3: TGTGCCAGCAGCTTAAGGCGTTTCTCTGGAAACACCATATATTTT. Translating gives CASSLRRFSGNTIYF.